Here is one T cell receptor beta chain with its context. This sample was included in a study of blood T cell repertoires in COVID-19. The germline V gene has CDR1 SGHVS and CDR2 FNYEAQ. This CDR3 contains 14 residues. V was cut by 2 bases and J by 4 bases, with 9 bases left in between. Produced via immunoSEQ multiplex PCR; TCRdb's table is partial and in-frame only. The repertoire includes under 150,000 clones, under 85% of them detected once, and roughly 9.7% sits in the top ten. This TCR was recovered from a man in his forties with active or convalescent COVID-19. This chain joins TRBV7-6 and TRBJ1-3, with D unresolved. Input material: peripheral blood. CDR3 sequence: CASSLTTNGNTIYF. For the CDR3, the DNA is TGTGCCAGCAGCTTAACGACAAACGGAAACACCATATATTTT. The whole variable domain, filled in from reference TRBV7-6 and TRBJ1-3, reads GAGVSQSPRYKVTKRGQDVALRCDPISGHVSLYWYRQALGQGPEFLTYFNYEAQQDKSGLPNDRFSAERPEGSISTLTIQRTEQRDSAMYRCASSLTTNGNTIYFGEGSWLTVV.